These T cell receptor beta chains were read from a single sample in a study of T cells after yellow fever vaccination. TCRdb itself ran the 5' RACE reads through MiXCR, one entry per CDR3 protein. The sample consists of 400,000 to 650,000 distinct CDR3 sequences, about a fifth of them appearing once. The sequences come from PBMCs, collected 21 days after the first yellow fever vaccination. The receptors derive from a man between 18 and 35 years old who received the YFV17D yellow fever vaccine. The CDR3 runs from the conserved cysteine through the conserved F or W. A D gene is named only where the DNA matches it firmly. Size is omitted from some rows. Given values are once, few, many or a class for expanded clones.

J	size	V	D	CDR3	DNA
TRBJ2-5	few	TRBV4-3	.	CASSQDRSLETQYF	TGCGCCAGCAGCCAAGATAGGAGTCTGGAGACCCAGTACTTC
TRBJ2-3	many	TRBV28	.	CASSWTSTDTQYF	TGTGCCAGCAGTTGGACTAGCACAGATACGCAGTATTTT
TRBJ1-2	few	TRBV7-9	.	CASSRGPLGGYTF	TGTGCCAGCAGCCGGGGCCCCCTGGGCGGCTACACCTTC
TRBJ2-1	many	TRBV29-1	.	CSVESFAGSDEQFF	TGCAGCGTTGAGTCTTTCGCAGGGTCGGATGAGCAGTTCTTC
TRBJ1-5	.	TRBV13	.	CASSLGAEGQPQHF	TGTGCCAGCAGCTTAGGGGCGGAGGGGCAGCCCCAGCATTTT
TRBJ2-2	.	TRBV7-9	TRBD1	CASSALGTANTGELFF	TGTGCCAGCAGTGCACTCGGGACAGCGAACACCGGGGAGCTGTTTTTT
TRBJ2-1	few	TRBV7-2	TRBD1	CASSTRTGSNEQFF	TGTGCCAGCAGCACCCGGACAGGGAGCAATGAGCAGTTCTTC
TRBJ1-2	.	TRBV16	.	CASLRRGADGYTF	TGTGCCAGCCTCCGTAGGGGGGCGGATGGCTACACCTTC
TRBJ2-1	.	TRBV3-1	.	CASSPPGRDNEQFF	TGTGCCAGCAGCCCCCCGGGAAGGGACAATGAGCAGTTCTTC
TRBJ2-3	.	TRBV11-3	.	CASSLAEMADTQYF	TGTGCCAGCAGCTTGGCCGAGATGGCGGATACGCAGTATTTT
TRBJ2-1	few	TRBV11-1	.	CASTVSPGLDSNEQFF	TGTGCCAGCACCGTATCACCGGGACTCGACTCAAATGAGCAGTTCTTC
TRBJ2-5	few	TRBV28	.	CASGPLGRETQYF	TGTGCCAGCGGCCCCCTCGGGCGAGAGACCCAGTACTTC
TRBJ2-3	.	TRBV5-5	.	CASSFNSADTQYF	TGTGCCAGCAGCTTTAACAGTGCAGATACGCAGTATTTT
TRBJ2-3	few	TRBV7-2	.	CASKSFQGDTQYF	TGTGCCAGTAAGAGCTTTCAGGGGGATACGCAGTATTTT
TRBJ2-2	.	TRBV11-2	TRBD2	CASSPTWVAGGRRTGELFF	TGTGCCAGCAGCCCCACCTGGGTCGCGGGGGGGCGAAGGACCGGGGAGCTGTTTTTT
TRBJ2-1	many	TRBV3-1	TRBD2	CASSLTASGDEKFF	TGTGCCAGCAGCTTGACAGCTAGCGGTGATGAGAAGTTCTTC